This TCR beta chain was captured by sequencing in a study of glioma-infiltrating T cells after dendritic cell vaccination. The CDR3 is 15 amino acids. Germline V lookup: CDR1 LNHNV, CDR2 YYDKDF (reference sequence). Between the trimmed V and J ends, which lost 3 bases and 8 bases, there was a span of 16 bases. PBMC sampling occurred before vaccination, two weeks after the third dose, and at progression. Using immunoSEQ multiplex PCR, the repertoire was profiled, and TCRdb retains in-frame clones only, with some absent. The repertoire consists of about 99,000 clones, with more than 80% occurring once and the leading ten covering approximately 12%.

The chain has TRBV15 and TRBJ1-4; no clear D gene. This TCR was recovered from a human donor with glioblastoma. The sample consisted of blood, taken before dendritic cell vaccination. The CDR3 loop reads CATSRALGGGEKLFF. The CDR3 bases are TGTGCCACCAGCAGGGCTCTGGGAGGTGGAGAAAAACTGTTTTTT.